This TCR beta chain derives from a study of beta chain features in type 1 diabetes (dated 2018 in TCRdb). As for the study more broadly: Patients and healthy donors did not differ in mean age, gender distribution, total cell number or subset yield. A total of around 110,000,000 sorted cells were examined across all samples, and a strong correlation was observed between cell number per subset and RNA yield. The study compared the TCRB repertoires of sorted circulating CD4+ T cell subsets in recently diagnosed type 1 diabetes patients with those in matched healthy donors. Naive and central memory subsets were obtained from all 28 donors, but regulatory and stem cell-like memory subsets were isolated from only 8 patients and roughly eight healthy donors.

This clone was counted a few times. It has no known antigen specificity. Base qualities are not at hand, and no much larger clone is one base apart. The CDR3 spans 15 residues, from the cysteine through the phenylalanine. Of the read, only the CDR3 DNA is kept; its 45 bases are in frame from base 1. The germline V gene supplies CDR1 SQVTM and CDR2 ANQGSEA. V loses 3 bases, J loses 5 bases, and the germline ends lie 19 bases apart. The study at large found these results: Type 1 diabetes patients showed a moderate but significant shortening of TCRB CDR3 length in all four CD4+ subsets. Because small numbers of individuals were included in the HLA sub-analyses, any influence of HLA type on TCRB rearrangement was left unresolved. Because cDNA was sequenced instead of genomic DNA, activated cells with high expression could be over-represented, although the groups did not differ in activation or CD3 levels. Shorter templates might be favored by PCR, yet because patient and control samples were amplified and corrected together, any such skew would affect both groups equally. The naive, central memory and regulatory TCRB repertoires appeared to resemble one another more closely among patients than among healthy donors. Fewer insertions and more nucleotide deletions at VDJ recombination sites were observed in patients with type 1 diabetes, implying thymic rearrangement abnormalities.

Each donor gave one peripheral blood draw, approximately 110 mL on average, collected into heparinised tubes. A BD FACSAria II and a panel including CD45RO, CCR7, CD25, CD127, CD95 and CD27 were used to sort naive, central memory, regulatory and stem cell-like memory CD4+ T cells. Every sorted population had a purity above 95%. PBMCs were isolated right away by Lymphoprep density gradient centrifugation and were stained directly, without culture. So that batch effects would be minimized, each experiment stained and sorted samples in pairs, pairing one healthy donor with one patient. All of the isolated RNA was reverse transcribed with the High Capacity cDNA Reverse Transcription Kit, so expressed TCRB transcripts were sequenced. Stem cell-like memory T cell samples underwent survey-depth immunoSEQ sequencing, averaging around 1 million total reads per sample. Sorted cells were lysed in RLT buffer, and RNA was extracted using DNase-treated RNeasy Micro or Mini kits according to cell number. Each cell subset was processed on its own to prevent cross-contamination, while patient and healthy donor samples were processed together. Using the immunoSEQ multiplex PCR, TCRB sequences were amplified from cDNA into 87-bp fragments spanning the CDR3 region. Sequencing of the amplicons was done on the Illumina HiSeq platform. The study's processing was this. PCR bias was corrected computationally using synthetic template baselines, and reads within Hamming distance 2 were collapsed, with unmergeable singletons discarded. Reads were aligned to IMGT to assign V, D and J genes, CDR3 length, and insertions or deletions at six rearrangement sites. Within each subset, clonotype counts were normalized to sorted cell number, and only after that were true diversity and Gini coefficients computed with the tcR R package. Repertoire sharing was quantified using the overlap coefficient calculated on TCRB nucleotide sequences. Held by TCRdb, this immuneACCESS table contains in-frame sequences only and omits some clones. Under half of the omission traces to an unresolved V gene where checked; the cause of the rest is unknown. Clonal size and the V and J genes are those of that table, whereas D and trimming came from the DNA. Across this sample there are 45,000 to 60,000 clones, with roughly 48% seen only once. Approximately 0.13% of the sample belongs to the ten largest clones.

The sample consisted of stem cell memory CD4+ T cells from blood. In the paper's terms, the cell subset or site label means: stem cell-like memory CD4+ T cells. The sequence derives from a man aged 30 to 45 with type 1 diabetes. The sequence is built from TRBV29-1 and TRBJ2-5, and possibly TRBD2, on 5 matching bases. Read as DNA, the sequence is TGCAGCGTTGACCGGGGTGGGAGCTCGGGTGAGACCCAGTACTTC. Translated, it gives CSVDRGGSSGETQYF.